Reported below is one T cell receptor (beta chain). This clonotype was seen only a few times. What this receptor recognizes is not known. One base away there is no much larger clone; base qualities are not given. Data came from an Illumina HiSeq 1500. TCRdb itself trimmed the public reads at Q25 with fastp, ran MiXCR and retained productive beta chains. Entries are consolidated by CDR3 protein sequence, retaining the most common genes and DNA. In all, the sample holds approximately 630,000 distinct CDR3 sequences, and roughly 26% of those were seen once. Around 8% of the sample lies in the top ten. CDR1 LNHNV and CDR2 YYDKDF are derived from the germline V gene (reference sequence). The CDR3 contains 14 residues, cysteine and phenylalanine counted. CDR3 DNA is the only sequence kept; it has 42 bases, read in frame from the first base. V loses 8 bases of germline sequence and J loses 0 bases, and the interval between the two ends is 11 bases.

The entry originates in a study of T cell repertoires in cytomegalovirus infection (dated by TCRdb to about 2019). For context, the study as a whole: Donor HLA type was relevant to the analysis, because carriage of CMV infection together with the matching HLA type was indicated by public TCR beta signatures. General findings and caveats noted by the study authors: Cumulative frequency of public TCR beta family members discriminated carriers of CMV infection plus the relevant HLA type in this cohort and an independent roughly 350-donor cohort. The ex vivo response was dominated by HLA-C-restricted CMV-specific TCR beta clonotypes, and the single most frequent clonotype in two of eight donors was supplied by these HLA-C-restricted clonotypes.

The TCR originated in a human donor in good health (CMV status not recorded). Some clones in this sample may be carry-over from other donors' samples. Sequencing input: CD8+ T cells from PBMCs. Recombination connected TRBV15 to TRBJ2-1, with a tentative D gene TRBD1 over 6 matching bases. The CDR3 is CATLQGSSYNEQFF. In nucleotide form, the sequence is TGTGCCACCTTGCAGGGGAGCTCCTACAATGAGCAGTTCTTC.